A single sample gave rise to the 14 T cell receptor beta chains below, sequenced in a study of blood T cell repertoires in COVID-19. The protocol was immunoSEQ multiplex PCR, while the TCRdb copy is restricted to in-frame clones and leaves out a portion. The table lists approximately 160,000 clones, roughly 84% of them singletons, with roughly 7% in the top ten. The sequenced sample was peripheral blood. These receptors were taken from a man between 50 and 59 years old with active or convalescent COVID-19.

This clone was seen once. This chain joins TRBV9 and TRBJ1-4; 7 bases line up with TRBD1. The CDR3 has 17 amino acids. Germline values: CDR1 SGDLS, CDR2 YYNGEE. V trimming: 2 bases; J trimming: 2 bases; junction bases outside the gene matches: 9. The CDR3 DNA sequence: TGTGCCAGCAGCGTGGCAGGGACAGACTCCACTAATGAAAAACTGTTTTTT. It specifies CASSVAGTDSTNEKLFF.

The J gene is TRBJ1-2, the V gene TRBV7-9, with unresolved D. Germline V CDR1 and CDR2: SEHNR, FQNEAQ (reference sequence). The V end lost 2 bases, the J end lost 8 bases, and 18 bases lay between the germline ends. The CDR3 is 15 residues long. CDR3 sequence reads: CASSLRGSGGFGYTF. CDR3 sequence (DNA): TGTGCCAGCAGCTTACGCGGGTCTGGAGGGTTCGGCTACACCTTC.

The chain couples TRBV2 to TRBJ2-7; perhaps TRBD2 as D (7 bases). Trimming pared 6 bases from V and 2 bases from J, leaving 20 bases between. Germline CDR1 and CDR2: SNHLY and FYNNEI. This CDR3 has 16 residues. CDR3 in amino acids: CASSVRGAGAPYEQYF. CDR3 bases: TGTGCCAGCAGCGTACGGGGGGCGGGCGCTCCCTACGAGCAGTACTTC.

This chain joins TRBV9 and TRBJ1-6; 8 bases are a match to TRBD1. Germline V gene lookup returns CDR1 SGDLS and CDR2 YYNGEE. The CDR3 length is 17 residues. V was clipped by 0 bases and J by 7 bases; unmatched bases: 9. CDR3 bases: TGTGCCAGCAGCGTAGGCCTAGCGGACAGGGCAAATTCACCCCTCCACTTT. Translation: CASSVGLADRANSPLHF. Combining the CDR3 with reference TRBV9 and TRBJ1-6 gives the whole variable domain DSGVTQTPKHLITATGQRVTLRCSPRSGDLSVYWYQQSLDQGLQFLIQYYNGEERAKGNILERFSAQQFPDLHSELNLSSLELGDSALYFCASSVGLADRANSPLHFGNGTRLTVT.

V usage is TRBV2 and J usage is TRBJ1-6; possibly TRBD1 for D (6 bases). Germline V gene lookup returns CDR1 SNHLY and CDR2 FYNNEI. The V end was cut by 2 bases, the J end by 5 bases, with 13 bases between. CDR3 length: 16 residues. In nucleotides, the CDR3 is TGTGCCAGCAGTGAACGCCCGGGACAAAATAATTCACCCCTCCACTTT. Its translation is CASSERPGQNNSPLHF.

J is TRBJ2-3 and V is TRBV4-1; maybe TRBD2 (5 bases). Trimming stripped 0 bases from V and 4 bases from J, with 17 bases between. The CDR3 has 17 residues. Germline CDR1 and CDR2: MGHRA and YSYEKL. Here the CDR3 DNA reads TGCGCCAGCAGCCAAGATGGCCTAGCTCATTTCCCAGATACGCAGTATTTT. Its translation is CASSQDGLAHFPDTQYF.

The genes are TRBV7-3 and TRBJ2-2; D gene ambiguous. Germline values: CDR1 SGHTA, CDR2 FQGTGA. The CDR3 contains 15 residues. V dropped 5 bases and J dropped 1 base, with 11 bases sitting between them. The CDR3 DNA sequence: TGTGCCAGCAGCCCATCCGCAGGGAACACCGGGGAGCTGTTTTTT. Protein: CASSPSAGNTGELFF.

A single count supports this clone. This chain uses TRBV18 with TRBJ1-3; the D gene is possibly TRBD1 (5 bases). The ends were cut back, 0 bases at V and 2 bases at J, with 14 bases in the middle. CDR3 size: 17 residues. Germline lookup yields CDR1 KGHSH and CDR2 LQKENI. The CDR3 is CASSPPAGFGTGNTIYF. CDR3 bases: TGTGCCAGCTCACCACCGGCAGGGTTTGGGACTGGAAACACCATATATTTT.

The chain employs TRBV19 and TRBJ2-1, with D possibly matching TRBD2 (6 bases). The V end lost 1 base, the J end lost 3 bases, and 13 bases lay between the germline ends. The germline gives CDR1 LNHDA, CDR2 SQIVND (reference sequence). The CDR3 has 16 amino acids. CDR3 bases: TGTGCCAGTAGTATAGGTACCGGGACTTACTACAATGAGCAGTTCTTC. This encodes CASSIGTGTYYNEQFF.

This rearrangement joins TRBV11-2 to TRBJ1-5, with TRBD1 matching over 7 bases. V trimming: 4 bases; J trimming: 2 bases; junction bases outside the gene matches: 8. The CDR3 is made up of 16 amino acids. Germline V gene sequence: CDR1 SGHAT, CDR2 FQNNGV. The CDR3: CASSSRGGRGNQPQHF. In DNA, the CDR3 is TGTGCCAGCAGCTCCCGAGGGGGCAGGGGCAATCAGCCCCAGCATTTT. Using reference TRBV11-2 and TRBJ1-5 for the parts outside the CDR3, the full variable domain is EAGVAQSPRYKIIEKRQSVAFWCNPISGHATLYWYQQILGQGPKLLIQFQNNGVVDDSQLPKDRFSAERLKGVDSTLKIQPAKLEDSAVYLCASSSRGGRGNQPQHFGDGTRLSIL.

The rearrangement joins TRBV30 to TRBJ2-3, with 7 nucleotides matching TRBD2. Trimming at V came to 4 bases and at J to 3 bases, leaving 7 bases not matched to a gene. Per the germline V gene, CDR1 is GTSNPN and CDR2 is SVGIG (reference sequence). The CDR3 length is 14 residues. The CDR3 DNA sequence: TGTGCCTGGAATGAACCCGGGAGGACAGATACGCAGTATTTT. Its protein product is CAWNEPGRTDTQYF.

The CDR3 reads CAKSGQTGNTIYF. The CDR3 nucleotides are TGTGCCAAATCGGGACAGACTGGAAACACCATATATTTT. The chain combines TRBV27 with TRBJ1-3; 7 nucleotides match TRBD1. V gave up 10 bases and J gave up 2 bases; unmatched junction bases: 5. The CDR3 extends over 13 amino acids. Germline V gene data show CDR1 as MNHEY and CDR2 as SMNVEV (reference sequence).

This sequence joins TRBV7-9 and TRBJ2-7; possibly TRBD1 for D (6 bases). Germline V gene data show CDR1 as SEHNR and CDR2 as FQNEAQ (reference sequence). Trimming pared 1 base from V and 2 bases from J, leaving 9 bases between. The CDR3 contains 14 residues. This CDR3 reads CASSLGRTAYEQYF. In nucleotides, the CDR3 is TGTGCCAGCAGCTTAGGGCGGACAGCCTACGAGCAGTACTTC.

The V call is TRBV3-1 (or the pseudogene TRBV3-2), the J call TRBJ2-2; D is possibly TRBD1 (6 bases). V was pared by 6 bases and J by 5 bases, with 16 bases between. The CDR3 runs to 15 residues. Germline lookup yields CDR1 LGHDT and CDR2 YNNKEL (reference sequence). The DNA for the CDR3 is TGTGCCAGCAGACGAACAGGGAATCGTACCGGGGAGCTGTTTTTT. Translated, it gives CASRRTGNRTGELFF.